This T cell receptor (beta chain) emerged from a study of Ad26.COV2.S vaccination and SARS-CoV-2 variants. With respect to this clone: Its antigen is unidentified.

Generated by immunoSEQ multiplex PCR, the TCRdb table keeps only in-frame clones and is missing some. The sample has a few hundred thousand clones, around 90% seen once. Broader study findings: Participants given vaccine showed non-spike TCR breadth similar to that of placebo recipients.

The V gene lost 6 bases and the J gene lost 4 bases, with 10 bases spanning the gap. This CDR3 region has 12 residues. Germline CDR1 and CDR2: SQVTM and ANQGSEA. Treatment described: roughly 19 received Ad26.COV2.S at low or high dose, single or two shots; about 5 received placebo; per-sample allocation not given. All samples were drawn on day 63, counting from the first vaccine or placebo injection. The source was peripheral blood, collected in a trial of Ad26.COV2.S vaccine versus placebo. V and J are TRBV29-1 and TRBJ1-3; D is ambiguous. The source of this sequence is a person aged 18-65 years who received the Ad26.COV2.S COVID-19 vaccine or a placebo. The CDR3 loop reads CSVRDGGNTIYF. The DNA for the CDR3 is TGCAGCGTAAGAGACGGAGGAAACACCATATATTTT.